This T cell receptor (beta chain) was documented in a study of early T cells in non-severe SARS-CoV-2 infection. Study at large: Sequenced material consisted of bulk RNA (from unsorted whole blood), and chains were unpaired.

Broader study findings: In VDJdb matching, anti-spike CD8 responses were favored while private and CD4 specificities went missing.

Attachment of unique molecular identifiers to individual cDNA molecules was performed. TCRdb re-derived calls from the 5' RACE reads in MiXCR, one entry per CDR3 protein. This table has about 58,000 distinct CDR3 sequences, approximately 7.7% appearing once. This clonotype has ten or more counts. Its antigen is still unknown. Material for sequencing was whole blood. The TCR sequence derives from an adult who was a healthcare worker with PCR-confirmed SARS-CoV-2 infection or an uninfected control (not recorded which).

CDR3 region: CASSLLTGISSGANVLTF. CDR3 DNA sequence: TGTGCCAGCAGCCTACTGACAGGGATCAGCTCTGGGGCCAACGTCCTGACTTTC. The chain couples TRBV7-9 to TRBJ2-6, with 7 positions matching TRBD1. Germline V lookup: CDR1 SEHNR, CDR2 FQNEAQ (reference sequence). V was clipped by 5 bases and J by 0 bases; unmatched bases: 10. The CDR3 spans 18 residues.